A single sample gave rise to the 2 T cell receptor beta chains below, sequenced in a study of cytomegalovirus exposure and HLA in healthy donors. Primers: 60 Vbeta forward and 13 Jbeta reverse. Profiling relied on immunoSEQ multiplex PCR, and the TCRdb table lists in-frame clones only, not all of them. The profile shows under 200,000 clones, around 72% of them singletons. The sample consisted of PBMCs. Receptor source: a woman aged 45-65 years in good health and CMV-seropositive.

The chain links TRBV5-1 to TRBJ2-5, with 8 bases lining up with TRBD1. Trimming took 4 bases from V and 5 from J; bases not matched to a gene: 7. CDR3 length: 14 residues. Per the germline V gene, CDR1 is SGHRS and CDR2 is YFSETQ. CDR3: CASSQTGARETQYF. CDR3 DNA sequence: TGCGCCAGCAGCCAGACAGGGGCCCGGGAGACCCAGTACTTC. The whole variable domain, filled in from reference TRBV5-1 and TRBJ2-5, reads KAGVTQTPRYLIKTRGQQVTLSCSPISGHRSVSWYQQTPGQGLQFLFEYFSETQRNKGNFPGRFSGRQFSNSRSEMNVSTLELGDSALYLCASSQTGARETQYFGPGTRLLVL.

This chain joins TRBV30 and TRBJ2-3; 9 bases are a match to TRBD2. With 2 bases clipped from V and 4 bases from J, the junction kept 10 bases outside the gene matches. The V gene's germline CDR1 is GTSNPN and CDR2 SVGIG (reference sequence). The CDR3 spans 16 residues. This chain's CDR3 is CAWSPPKREVPDTQYF. CDR3 nucleotide sequence: TGTGCCTGGAGTCCCCCCAAGCGGGAGGTCCCAGATACGCAGTATTTT. Full variable domain (remainder filled in from reference TRBV30 and TRBJ2-3): SQTIHQWPATLVQPVGSPLSLECTVEGTSNPNLYWYRQAAGRGLQLLFYSVGIGQISSEVPQNLSASRPQDRQFILSSKKLLLSDSGFYLCAWSPPKREVPDTQYFGPGTRLTVL.